These 28 T cell receptor beta chains were all obtained from the same sample, sequenced in a study of shared clonotypes between healthy human individuals. Measured with immunoSEQ multiplex PCR; TCRdb has only the in-frame clones, and not every one. The sample includes about 2.3 million clones, roughly 90% of them seen just once. Sequences were obtained from naive CD4+ T cells from PBMCs. Indicated subset: CD45RA+ positively selected. All receptors come from a young man in good health. Some clones in this sample may be carry-over from other donors' samples.

This chain uses TRBV7-3 with TRBJ2-2, with unresolved D. Germline values: CDR1 SGHTA, CDR2 FQGTGA. The CDR3 runs 17 residues. The V gene lost 2 bases and the J gene lost 2 bases, with 15 bases spanning the gap. This CDR3 reads CASSLSPQKSNTGELFF. The CDR3 DNA reads TGTGCCAGCAGCTTATCGCCACAGAAGAGCAACACCGGGGAGCTGTTTTTT.

This sequence joins TRBV19 and TRBJ1-2; a weak D match, TRBD1 (5 bases). The germline V and J ends were trimmed by 3 bases and 1 base, with 15 bases remaining between them. Germline CDR1 is LNHDA and CDR2 is SQIVND (reference sequence). The CDR3 length is 16 residues. CDR3 sequence (DNA): TGTGCCAGTAGTATCGGGGGGACGGAACGTAACTATGGCTACACCTTC. Translating gives CASSIGGTERNYGYTF. Filled out from reference TRBV19 and TRBJ1-2, the complete variable domain reads DGGITQSPKYLFRKEGQNVTLSCEQNLNHDAMYWYRQDPGQGLRLIYYSQIVNDFQKGDIAEGYSVSREKKESFPLTVTSAQKNPTAFYLCASSIGGTERNYGYTFGSGTRLTVV.

The CDR3 spells CASIEVTGGFGGELFF. CDR3 nucleotide sequence: TGCGCCAGCATAGAGGTGACAGGGGGCTTCGGCGGGGAGCTGTTTTTT. The chain has TRBV5-1 and TRBJ2-2, with 10 bases identical to TRBD1. CDR3 length: 16 residues. The V gene end was trimmed by 6 bases and the J gene end by 7 bases; junction bases not matched to a gene: 12. CDR1 and CDR2 (germline): SGHRS, YFSETQ.

The chain recombines TRBV6-5 with TRBJ2-7; D tentatively fits TRBD1 or TRBD2 (6 bases each). The CDR3 loop spans 12 amino acids. Germline CDR1 is MNHEY and CDR2 is SVGAGI. The V end was cut by 5 bases, the J end by 9 bases, with 14 bases between. The CDR3 bases are TGTGCCAGCAGTCCCCCACAGGGAGGGCAGTACTTC. It yields the protein CASSPPQGGQYF.

Notes on this clone: Different DNA sequences within this sample yield the same CDR3. The chain combines TRBV11-2 with TRBJ2-3; D uncertain. V lost 1 base, J lost 2 bases, and 7 bases lay in between. The CDR3 runs to 14 residues. Germline CDR1 reads SGHAT; CDR2 reads FQNNGV. The CDR3 bases are TGTGCCAGCAGCTTAGGCCAGACCACAGATACGCAGTATTTT. Translated: CASSLGQTTDTQYF.

The chain recombines TRBV18 with TRBJ2-1; 8 bases map to TRBD1. CDR3 length: 16 amino acids. J was trimmed by 5 bases and V by 3 bases; bases with no gene match: 9. CDR1 KGHSH and CDR2 LQKENI come from the germline V gene. In DNA form, the CDR3 reads TGTGCCAGCTCACCCCAGGGGGCGCGGAGGGACAATGAGCAGTTCTTC. Translating gives CASSPQGARRDNEQFF.

The chain recombines TRBV28 with TRBJ2-1; either TRBD1 or TRBD2 may fit D (5 bases each). This CDR3 comprises 16 residues. V lost 6 bases and J lost 0, with 15 bases in between. CDR1 is MDHEN and CDR2 is SYDVKM in the germline V gene. The CDR3 sequence is CASSTPSGGSYNEQFF. The DNA for the CDR3 is TGTGCCAGCAGCACCCCGAGTGGGGGCTCCTACAATGAGCAGTTCTTC. Complete variable domain (other parts from reference TRBV28 and TRBJ2-1): DVKVTQSSRYLVKRTGEKVFLECVQDMDHENMFWYRQDPGLGLRLIYFSYDVKMKEKGDIPEGYSVSREKKERFSLILESASTNQTSMYLCASSTPSGGSYNEQFFGPGTRLTVL.

The V call is TRBV14, the J call TRBJ1-6, with D hard to call. CDR1 and CDR2 from the germline V gene are SGHDN and FVKESK. Trimming took off 1 base at V and 15 bases at J, with 16 bases between the two ends. The CDR3 runs 14 residues. The CDR3 protein is CASSQVSGGSYLHF. In nucleotides, the CDR3 is TGTGCCAGCAGCCAAGTTTCAGGAGGCTCCTACCTCCACTTT. The complete variable domain, with remaining parts taken from reference TRBV14 and TRBJ1-6, reads EAGVTQFPSHSVIEKGQTVTLRCDPISGHDNLYWYRRVMGKEIKFLLHFVKESKQDESGMPNNRFLAERTGGTYSTLKVQPAELEDSGVYFCASSQVSGGSYLHFGNGTRLTVT.

The chain links TRBV7-8 to TRBJ2-5; D is perhaps TRBD1 (6 bases). This CDR3 region has 13 residues. V was pared by 6 bases and J by 4 bases, with 12 bases between. CDR1 and CDR2 (germline): SGHVS, FQNEAQ. The chain's CDR3 is CASRITGPETQYF. The CDR3 DNA is TGTGCCAGCAGGATTACAGGGCCAGAGACCCAGTACTTC.

The V gene is TRBV9, the J gene TRBJ2-7, with D possibly being TRBD1 (6 bases). The CDR3 length is 14 residues. The germline V gene encodes CDR1 SGDLS and CDR2 YYNGEE. Trimming took 7 bases from V and 2 from J, leaving 16 bases between them. The CDR3 protein is CASGPSTGTYEQYF. The CDR3 nucleotides read TGTGCCAGCGGCCCCTCGACAGGAACCTACGAGCAGTACTTC.

The rearrangement joins TRBV6-1 to TRBJ1-2; 10 nucleotides agree with TRBD1. The germline V gene has CDR1 MNHNS and CDR2 SASEGT. V lost 10 bases, J lost 6 bases, and 8 bases stayed unmatched. The CDR3 loop spans 13 amino acids. This CDR3 is CAIHGQGVNGYTF. In DNA form, the CDR3 reads TGTGCCATCCATGGACAGGGGGTGAATGGCTACACCTTC.

This sequence joins TRBV18 and TRBJ2-5; D perhaps matches TRBD2 (6 bases). Germline CDR1 KGHSH, CDR2 LQKENI. The CDR3 is made up of 16 amino acids. The V gene lost 3 bases and the J gene lost 1 base, with 15 bases spanning the gap. CDR3 protein: CASSPRTGLLQETQYF. CDR3 DNA sequence: TGTGCCAGCTCACCTAGAACCGGACTACTCCAAGAGACCCAGTACTTC.

The chain links TRBV11-1 to TRBJ2-7; D gene ambiguous. V shed 6 bases and J shed 0 bases, with 6 bases lying between them. Per germline, CDR1 SGHAT and CDR2 FQDESV (reference sequence). The CDR3 consists of 12 residues. The CDR3: CASSQASYEQYF. CDR3 nucleotide sequence: TGTGCCAGCAGTCAAGCCTCCTACGAGCAGTACTTC.

The chain couples TRBV5-6 to TRBJ1-3; D unclear. The V and J ends lost 5 bases and 0 bases respectively, with 12 bases between them. Germline assignment: CDR1 SGHDT and CDR2 YYEEEE. The CDR3 has 15 amino acids. CDR3 sequence: CASRRTDDSGNTIYF. CDR3 in DNA: TGTGCCAGCAGAAGGACGGACGACTCTGGAAACACCATATATTTT.

The chain has TRBV28 and TRBJ2-7; D assignment may be TRBD1 or TRBD2 (5 bases each). Germline lookup yields CDR1 MDHEN and CDR2 SYDVKM. Trimming stripped 4 bases from V and 4 bases from J, with 17 bases between. The CDR3 is made up of 15 amino acids. In DNA form, the CDR3 reads TGTGCCAGCAGTTCTGGGGGATCCACGAAGTACGAGCAGTACTTC. Encoded protein: CASSSGGSTKYEQYF.

A few counts support this clone. The chain is built from TRBV6-5 and TRBJ1-5; 12 positions agree with TRBD1. Germline V gene lookup returns CDR1 MNHEY and CDR2 SVGAGI. The CDR3 loop spans 14 amino acids. The ends lost 5 bases at V and 5 bases at J; junction bases unmatched: 1. In DNA form, the CDR3 reads TGTGCCAGCAGTCGGGACAGGGGGCATCAGCCCCAGCATTTT. Translating gives CASSRDRGHQPQHF.

The chain couples TRBV4-1 to TRBJ1-1, with D unresolved. Germline V lookup: CDR1 MGHRA, CDR2 YSYEKL. V was trimmed by 1 base and J by 5 bases, leaving 20 bases between them. CDR3 length: 17 residues. Here the CDR3 DNA reads TGCGCCAGCAGCCAAGGGAATGGCAAGGGAAGAAGGACTGAAGCTTTCTTT. Protein sequence: CASSQGNGKGRRTEAFF.

DNA of the CDR3: TGTGCCAGCAGCCAAGAGCCGGGCCTCAATGAAAAACTGTTTTTT. Translated: CASSQEPGLNEKLFF. The chain employs TRBV4-2 and TRBJ1-4, with D unresolved. Looked up from germline, CDR1 is LGHNA and CDR2 is YNFKEQ. The CDR3 contains 15 residues. V was trimmed by 0 bases and J by 5 bases, leaving 10 bases between them.

The chain has TRBV6-6 and TRBJ2-3; TRBD1 is a possible D gene (7 bases). The CDR3 loop spans 15 amino acids. The germline gives CDR1 MNHNY, CDR2 SVGAGI (reference sequence). The V and J ends lost 7 bases and 4 bases respectively, with 18 bases between them. CDR3 sequence: CASTLGGGSPDTQYF. The DNA for the CDR3 is TGTGCCAGCACCCTCGGAGGGGGCTCCCCAGATACGCAGTATTTT.

V gene TRBV7-9 combines with J gene TRBJ2-5; 11 nucleotides line up with TRBD2. V dropped 2 bases and J dropped 0; count of bases not matched to a gene: 8. The V gene's germline CDR1 is SEHNR and CDR2 FQNEAQ (reference sequence). The CDR3 length is 18 residues. The CDR3 here is CASSLPMGTSGYQETQYF. In DNA form, the CDR3 reads TGTGCCAGCAGCTTACCCATGGGGACTAGCGGATACCAAGAGACCCAGTACTTC.

Of note for this clone: Other nucleotide sequences from this sample produce the same CDR3. V usage is TRBV5-1 and J usage is TRBJ2-2; D unclear. Germline CDR1 and CDR2: SGHRS and YFSETQ. V shed 0 bases and J shed 2 bases, with 8 bases lying between them. This CDR3 has 15 residues. The chain's CDR3 is CASSLAEVNTGELFF. The CDR3 bases are TGCGCCAGCAGCTTGGCGGAAGTAAACACCGGGGAGCTGTTTTTT. Complete variable domain (other parts from reference TRBV5-1 and TRBJ2-2): KAGVTQTPRYLIKTRGQQVTLSCSPISGHRSVSWYQQTPGQGLQFLFEYFSETQRNKGNFPGRFSGRQFSNSRSEMNVSTLELGDSALYLCASSLAEVNTGELFFGEGSRLTVL.

In its sample, this clone was seen once. This sequence joins TRBV25-1 and TRBJ2-7; D perhaps matches TRBD2 (6 bases). V dropped 6 bases and J dropped 3 bases, with 18 bases sitting between them. This CDR3 is 15 amino acids long. Germline CDR1 MGHDK, CDR2 SYGVNS. The CDR3 DNA sequence: TGTGCCAGCAGCGCTTTGGGACTGAGCTTCTACGAGCAGTACTTC. It translates to CASSALGLSFYEQYF.

This clone was seen only once. The rearrangement joins TRBV2 to TRBJ2-3; D is ambiguous. The CDR3 has 14 amino acids. Trimming cost V 0 bases and J 2 bases, with 6 bases left between them. Germline values: CDR1 SNHLY, CDR2 FYNNEI. CDR3: CASSEAHPTDTQYF. CDR3 bases: TGTGCCAGCAGTGAAGCTCACCCCACAGATACGCAGTATTTT.

Worth noting for this clone: At the DNA level, this CDR3 is encoded by other sequences in the same sample as well. The chain joins TRBV28 to TRBJ2-7, with D uncertain. CDR3 length equals 12 residues. Germline V gene lookup returns CDR1 MDHEN and CDR2 SYDVKM. Trimming stripped 3 bases from V and 2 bases from J, with 5 bases between. CDR3 sequence reads: CASSLSAYEQYF. CDR3 in DNA: TGTGCCAGCAGTTTGTCGGCCTACGAGCAGTACTTC.

The chain has TRBV27 and TRBJ2-1; a possible D gene is TRBD1 (6 bases). From germline, CDR1 is MNHEY and CDR2 SMNVEV (reference sequence). CDR3 length: 13 amino acids. Between the trimmed V and J ends, which lost 2 bases and 7 bases, there was a span of 9 bases. CDR3 sequence (DNA): TGTGCCAGCAGTTTACTAGGGACAAATGAGCAGTTCTTC. Protein product: CASSLLGTNEQFF.

V usage is TRBV2 and J usage is TRBJ2-1; D might be TRBD1 or TRBD2, each matching 6 bases. This CDR3 has 14 amino acids. Trimming shortened V by 2 bases and J by 10 bases, and 15 bases separated the two germline ends. Per germline, CDR1 SNHLY and CDR2 FYNNEI. In DNA, the CDR3 is TGTGCCAGCAGTGAACGGGGGTACAGGGACGAGCAGTTCTTC. Its protein is CASSERGYRDEQFF.

The chain links TRBV7-8 to TRBJ1-2, with 10 positions matching TRBD1. CDR3 size: 16 residues. V dropped 1 base and J dropped 8; count of bases not matched to a gene: 10. In germline, CDR1 is SGHVS, CDR2 FQNEAQ. CDR3 region: CASSLVLGQGNFGYTF. Here the CDR3 DNA reads TGTGCCAGCAGCTTAGTGTTGGGACAGGGGAATTTCGGCTACACCTTC.

DNA for the CDR3: TGCGCCAGCAGCTTGGCCCGGGAGGGAGTGAATGAGCAGTTCTTC. Translation gives CASSLAREGVNEQFF. The V and J genes are TRBV5-1 and TRBJ2-1; 8 nucleotides agree with TRBD2. Trimming took 0 bases from V and 7 from J; bases not matched to a gene: 6. This CDR3 is built from 15 residues. CDR1 SGHRS and CDR2 YFSETQ come from the germline V gene.